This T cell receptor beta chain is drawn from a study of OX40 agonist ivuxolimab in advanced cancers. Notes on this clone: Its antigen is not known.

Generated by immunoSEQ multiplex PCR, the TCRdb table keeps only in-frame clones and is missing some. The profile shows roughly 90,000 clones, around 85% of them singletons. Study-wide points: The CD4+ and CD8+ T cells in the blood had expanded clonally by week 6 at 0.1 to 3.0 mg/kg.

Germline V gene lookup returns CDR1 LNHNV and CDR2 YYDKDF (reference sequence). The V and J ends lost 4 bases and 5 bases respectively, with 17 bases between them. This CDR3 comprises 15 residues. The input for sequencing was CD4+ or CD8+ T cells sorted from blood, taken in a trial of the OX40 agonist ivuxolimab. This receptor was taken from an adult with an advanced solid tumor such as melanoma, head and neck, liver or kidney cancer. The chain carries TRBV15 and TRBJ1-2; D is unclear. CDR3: CATSIDPTVYYGYTF. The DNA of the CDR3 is TGTGCCACCAGCATAGACCCGACTGTCTATTATGGCTACACCTTC.